This paragraph covers one T cell receptor beta chain sequence. The antigen is not known. The sample originates from a study of shared clonotypes between healthy human individuals. Study-wide results and caveats: Generation probability values for non-shared clonotypes were lower than those for clonotypes shared by all four donors.

This CDR3 has 15 amino acids. Assay: immunoSEQ multiplex PCR; the TCRdb copy retains only in-frame clones and omits some. Among about 2.5 million clones, roughly 90% were seen once, and the ten largest hold 0.37%. The sample consisted of naive CD4+ T cells from PBMCs. Subset specified: CD45RA+ positively selected. This sequence was found in a man in his late teens or twenties in good health. Some clones in this sample may be carry-over from other donors' samples. The gene calls are TRBV21-1 and TRBJ2-5. TRBV21-1 is given as a pseudogene. The CDR3 is CASSKLYRRQETQYF. CDR3 DNA sequence: TGTGCCAGCAGCAAACTGTACCGACGGCAGGAGACCCAGTACTTC.